This T cell receptor beta chain derives from a study of control samples from healthy donors and cancer patients. The CDR3 extends over 17 amino acids. Germline loops: CDR1 SEHNR, CDR2 FQNEAQ (reference sequence). After removal of 5 bases from V and 4 bases from J, the junction contained 9 bases not matched to a gene. TCRdb's table, derived via immunoSEQ multiplex PCR, lists solely in-frame clones and lacks some. The sample records under 150,000 clones, roughly 91% being singletons. The receptor's source is a man between 35 and 55 years old in good health. The J gene is TRBJ2-3, the V gene TRBV7-9; 13 bases match TRBD2. Sequencing used blood. CDR3 protein: CASSPGLAGAKADTQYF. The DNA of the CDR3 is TGTGCCAGCAGCCCAGGACTAGCGGGGGCCAAGGCAGATACGCAGTATTTT.